A single sample gave rise to the 7 T cell receptor beta chains below, sequenced in a study of CD8 T cells in Susac syndrome. It was with random hexamers that about 0.45 to 1 ug RNA was reverse transcribed. TCRdb independently ran MiXCR on the immunoSEQ multiplex PCR reads; one entry per CDR3 protein. The repertoire has approximately 150,000 distinct CDR3 sequences, approximately 90% of them found once; the top ten carry more than 0.07%. Sequencing was carried out using CD4+ T cells from PBMCs. All receptors derive from a human donor in good health.

The chain has TRBV3-1 and TRBJ1-1, with D possibly matching TRBD1 (5 bases). CDR1 LGHDT and CDR2 YNNKEL come from the germline V gene (reference sequence). V was pared by 5 bases and J by 1 base, with 14 bases between. The CDR3 has 15 residues. CDR3 region: CASSSWDGRNTEAFF. The CDR3 DNA follows: TGTGCCAGCAGCTCTTGGGACGGGCGGAACACTGAAGCTTTCTTT.

This chain links TRBV14 with TRBJ1-2; no firm D call. The CDR3 consists of 13 residues. Per the germline V gene, CDR1 is SGHDN and CDR2 is FVKESK. With 1 base removed from V and 5 bases from J, the gap between germline ends came to 8 bases. CDR3 sequence (DNA): TGTGCCAGCAGCCAAGGGTCCCAGTATGGCTACACCTTC. This codes for CASSQGSQYGYTF.

This rearrangement joins TRBV19 to TRBJ2-1; no clear D gene. Germline V CDR1 and CDR2: LNHDA, SQIVND (reference sequence). The CDR3 contains 13 residues. Between the trimmed V and J ends, which lost 6 bases and 7 bases, there was a span of 13 bases. CDR3 protein: CASRRSARNEQFF. CDR3 bases: TGTGCCAGTAGAAGGTCAGCCCGTAATGAGCAGTTCTTC.

In nucleotides, the CDR3 is TGTGCCAGCAGCAAGTGGCTGGCAGGCCTTAGCACAGATACGCAGTATTTT. Encoded protein: CASSKWLAGLSTDTQYF. The gene calls are TRBV11-2 and TRBJ2-3, with D hard to call. Germline loops: CDR1 SGHAT, CDR2 FQNNGV. Trimming removed 5 bases from V and 0 bases from J, with 18 bases in between. The CDR3 covers 17 residues.

This clonotype occurred once. The rearrangement joins TRBV19 to TRBJ2-2; no firm D call. The germline gives CDR1 LNHDA, CDR2 SQIVND (reference sequence). The CDR3 runs to 14 residues. Trimming left V 6 bases short and J 0 bases short, with 8 bases between. CDR3 DNA sequence: TGTGCCAGTAGACACACAGCGAACACCGGGGAGCTGTTTTTT. Translating gives CASRHTANTGELFF.

The chain uses TRBV13 and TRBJ2-1; maybe TRBD1 (6 bases). The V gene lost 5 bases and the J gene lost 0 bases, with 14 bases spanning the gap. CDR3 length: 16 residues. Germline CDR1 and CDR2: PRHDT and FYEKMQ (reference sequence). As DNA, the CDR3 is TGTGCCAGCAGCCCAGGGGTTCCGGGCTCCTACAATGAGCAGTTCTTC. Translated, it gives CASSPGVPGSYNEQFF.

The V gene is TRBV6-6, the J gene TRBJ1-5, with 7 bases that match TRBD1. In germline, CDR1 is MNHNY, CDR2 SVGAGI (reference sequence). The CDR3 contains 13 residues. Trimming removed 7 bases from V and 5 bases from J; junction bases left unmatched: 5. The CDR3 DNA reads as TGTGCCAGCACCGACAGGGTCGATCAGCCCCAGCATTTT. The encoded protein is CASTDRVDQPQHF.